This TCR beta chain comes out of a study of T cells after yellow fever vaccination. The overall study: SMART-Seq v4 Ultra Low Input prepared libraries from low-cell fractions. Study findings and constraints: The bulk population could contribute abundant contaminating clonotypes to FACS-sorted repertoires. At 96% for CD4 and almost 90% for CD8, most primary-vaccination clones showed up again after the booster. Weaker in magnitude, the secondary response showed a faster peak on day 5 versus 15.

TCRdb re-analysed the 5' RACE reads in MiXCR, keeping a single row per CDR3 protein. The table lists under 30,000 distinct CDR3 sequences, about 5% of them singletons. Deletions cut 2 bases from V and 4 bases from J, with 9 bases between. From germline, CDR1 is SNHLY and CDR2 FYNNEI. The CDR3 runs to 14 residues. In its sample, this clonotype was seen many times. Its antigen is undetermined. The chain uses TRBV2 and TRBJ1-3; D gene ambiguous. The sequence was obtained from a man between 25 and 39 years old who received the YFV17D yellow fever vaccine. The sequenced sample was CD8+ T cells sorted from PBMCs, obtained 10 days after the yellow fever booster vaccination. The CDR3 sequence: CASSEHQTGNTIYF. In DNA, the CDR3 is TGTGCCAGCAGTGAACACCAAACGGGAAACACCATATATTTT.